This entry describes one TCR beta chain. What it recognizes is unknown. V shed 3 bases, J shed 1 base, and the junction held 4 bases outside the gene matches. The V gene's germline CDR1 is MNHNS and CDR2 SASEGT. CDR3 length equals 15 residues. These data originate in a study of T cell responses to AZD1222 COVID-19 vaccine. The table came from immunoSEQ multiplex PCR; TCRdb's copy has only in-frame clones and leaves some out. This sample carries 90,000 to 130,000 clones, about 90% of them seen once, and the ten largest clones take 7.8%. Study-wide results and limits: Unmutated variant regions reportedly attract nearly half of all spike-specific TCRs.

V gene TRBV6-1 combines with J gene TRBJ2-7; 9 bases map to TRBD1. The receptor was derived from an adult in good health. Sample: peripheral blood, taken on day 0 of AZD1222 vaccination. CDR3 residues: CASSEDRGTSYEQYF. The CDR3 coding sequence is TGTGCCAGCAGTGAGGACAGGGGTACGTCCTACGAGCAGTACTTC.